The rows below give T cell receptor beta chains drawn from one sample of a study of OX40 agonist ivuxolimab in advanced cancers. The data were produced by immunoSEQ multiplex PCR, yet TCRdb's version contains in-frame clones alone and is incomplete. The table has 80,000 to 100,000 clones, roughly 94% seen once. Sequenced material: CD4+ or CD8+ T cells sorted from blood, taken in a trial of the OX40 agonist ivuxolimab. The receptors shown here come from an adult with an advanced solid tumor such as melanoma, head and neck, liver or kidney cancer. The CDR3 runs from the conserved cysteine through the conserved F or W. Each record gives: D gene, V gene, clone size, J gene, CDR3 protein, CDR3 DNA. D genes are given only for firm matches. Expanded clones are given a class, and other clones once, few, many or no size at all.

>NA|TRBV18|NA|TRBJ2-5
CASSPPVGETQYF
TGTGCCAGCTCACCACCGGTGGGGGAGACCCAGTACTTC
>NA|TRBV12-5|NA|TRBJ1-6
CASGLVMTQSSSPLHF
TGTGCTAGTGGTTTGGTCATGACCCAAAGCAGTTCACCCCTCCACTTT
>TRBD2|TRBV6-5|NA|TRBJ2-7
CASRRGLAGTYEQYF
TGTGCCAGCAGGCGGGGACTAGCGGGGACCTACGAGCAGTACTTC
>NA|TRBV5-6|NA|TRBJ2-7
CASSLYGRGEWEQYF
TGTGCCAGCAGCTTGTATGGGCGTGGAGAGTGGGAGCAGTACTTC
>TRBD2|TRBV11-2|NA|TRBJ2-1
CASSPGLAYNEQFF
TGTGCCAGCAGCCCGGGACTAGCATACAATGAGCAGTTCTTC
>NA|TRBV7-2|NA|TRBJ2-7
CASSLAGRHGEQYF
TGTGCCAGCAGCTTGGCGGGACGCCATGGCGAGCAGTACTTC
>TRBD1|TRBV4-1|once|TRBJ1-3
CASSQGTGAGNTIYF
TGCGCCAGCAGCCAAGGGACAGGGGCTGGAAACACCATATATTTT
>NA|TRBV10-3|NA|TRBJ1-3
CAISEGATSGNTIYF
TGTGCCATCAGTGAGGGGGCTACCTCTGGAAACACCATATATTTT
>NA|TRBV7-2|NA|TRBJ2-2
CASSLAWQGTGELFF
TGTGCCAGCAGCTTAGCTTGGCAGGGAACCGGGGAGCTGTTTTTT
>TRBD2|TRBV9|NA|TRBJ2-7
CASSVGLAGPRGYEQYF
TGTGCCAGCAGCGTCGGACTAGCGGGACCTCGGGGCTACGAGCAGTACTTC
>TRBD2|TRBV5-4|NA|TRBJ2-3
CASSLYAGVADTQYF
TGTGCCAGCAGCTTGTATGCGGGAGTGGCAGATACGCAGTATTTT
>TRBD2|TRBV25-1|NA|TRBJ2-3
CASSEGGGTDTQYF
TGTGCCAGCAGTGAGGGAGGGGGCACAGATACGCAGTATTTT
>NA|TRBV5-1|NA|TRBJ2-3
CASSRGNTQYF
TGCGCCAGCAGCCGTGGGAATACGCAGTATTTT
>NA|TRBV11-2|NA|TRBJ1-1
CASSLSAGRTEAFF
TGTGCCAGCAGCTTATCGGCGGGAAGGACTGAAGCTTTCTTT
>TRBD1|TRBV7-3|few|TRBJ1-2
CASSRGQGLSYTF
TGTGCCAGCAGCCGAGGACAGGGATTAAGCTACACCTTC
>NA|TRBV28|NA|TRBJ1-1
CASSLVYTEAFF
TGTGCCAGCAGTTTAGTGTACACTGAAGCTTTCTTT
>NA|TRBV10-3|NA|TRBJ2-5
CAIQPTYQETQYF
TGTGCCATCCAGCCAACTTACCAAGAGACCCAGTACTTC
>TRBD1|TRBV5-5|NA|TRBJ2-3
CASSRTGETDTQYF
TGTGCCAGCAGCCGGACAGGGGAAACAGATACGCAGTATTTT
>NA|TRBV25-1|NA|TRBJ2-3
CASSGGYSTQYF
TGTGCCAGCAGTGGAGGGTATAGTACGCAGTATTTT
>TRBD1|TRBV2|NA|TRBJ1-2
CASGQVNGYTF
TGTGCCAGTGGACAGGTTAATGGCTACACCTTC
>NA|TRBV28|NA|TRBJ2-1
CASSPRVGKLISYNEQFF
TGTGCCAGCAGCCCTCGGGTCGGGAAGTTAATATCCTACAATGAGCAGTTCTTC
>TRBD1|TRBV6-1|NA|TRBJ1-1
CASRRQGFAFF
TGTGCCAGCAGACGACAGGGTTTCGCTTTCTTT
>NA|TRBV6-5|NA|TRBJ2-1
CASSYLQDNEQFF
TGTGCCAGCAGTTACTTGCAAGACAATGAGCAGTTCTTC
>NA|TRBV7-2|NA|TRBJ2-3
CASDLQGNPADTQYF
TGTGCCAGCGACCTTCAGGGAAACCCGGCAGATACGCAGTATTTT
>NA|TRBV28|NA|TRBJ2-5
CASSSPSTSYF
TGTGCCAGCAGTTCCCCTTCGACAAGCTACTTC
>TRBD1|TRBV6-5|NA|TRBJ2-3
CASSLDRATDTQYF
TGTGCCAGCAGCTTAGACAGGGCCACAGATACGCAGTATTTT
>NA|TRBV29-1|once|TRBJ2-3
CSESTGTDTQYF
TGCAGCGAATCGACAGGCACAGATACGCAGTATTTT
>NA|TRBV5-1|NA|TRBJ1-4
CASSLAALATNEKLFF
TGCGCCAGCAGCTTGGCAGCCCTTGCAACTAATGAAAAACTGTTTTTT
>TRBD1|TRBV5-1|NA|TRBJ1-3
CASSLSAGTGVSSGNTIYF
TGCGCCAGCAGCTTGTCGGCCGGGACAGGGGTTTCCTCTGGAAACACCATATATTTT
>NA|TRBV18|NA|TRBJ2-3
CASSPLSAGAHRTDTQYF
TGTGCCAGCTCACCACTCTCGGCGGGGGCCCATCGCACAGATACGCAGTATTTT
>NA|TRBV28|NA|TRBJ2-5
CASSLDPTQYF
TGTGCCAGCAGTTTAGACCCTACCCAGTACTTC
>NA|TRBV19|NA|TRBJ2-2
CATEGTSGTYVDTGELFF
TGTGCCACCGAAGGGACGAGTGGTACGTACGTTGACACCGGGGAGCTGTTTTTT
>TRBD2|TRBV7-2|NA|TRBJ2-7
CASSLTSGSYEQYF
TGTGCCAGCAGCCTGACTAGCGGGAGTTACGAGCAGTACTTC
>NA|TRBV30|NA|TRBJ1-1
CAWSVPSWNTEAFF
TGTGCCTGGAGTGTACCGTCCTGGAACACTGAAGCTTTCTTT
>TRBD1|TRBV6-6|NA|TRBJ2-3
CASSLGQVLPDTQYF
TGTGCCAGCAGTCTTGGACAGGTTTTGCCAGATACGCAGTATTTT
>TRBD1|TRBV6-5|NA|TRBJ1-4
CASSYSGGGGEKLFF
TGTGCCAGCAGCTACTCAGGGGGTGGGGGTGAAAAACTGTTTTTT
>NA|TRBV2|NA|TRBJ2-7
CASHTAEGRYEQYF
TGTGCCAGCCATACCGCGGAGGGGAGGTACGAGCAGTACTTC
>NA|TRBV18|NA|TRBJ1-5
CASSPPSSNRPQHF
TGTGCCAGCTCACCTCCCTCAAGCAATCGGCCCCAGCATTTT
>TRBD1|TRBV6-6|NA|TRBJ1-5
CASSYLTGDQPQHF
TGTGCCAGCAGTTACCTAACAGGGGATCAGCCCCAGCATTTT
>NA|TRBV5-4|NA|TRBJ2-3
CASSLTGSTDTQYF
TGTGCCAGCAGCTTAACAGGAAGCACAGATACGCAGTATTTT
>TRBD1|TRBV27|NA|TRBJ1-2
CASSRRTGTGVGYTF
TGTGCCAGCAGTCGCAGAACCGGGACAGGGGTTGGCTACACCTTC
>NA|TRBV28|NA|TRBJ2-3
CASSFPGSTDTQYF
TGTGCCAGCAGTTTCCCGGGAAGCACAGATACGCAGTATTTT
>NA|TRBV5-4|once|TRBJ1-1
CASSLGSGLMNTEAFF
TGTGCCAGCAGCTTGGGGTCAGGCCTCATGAACACTGAAGCTTTCTTT
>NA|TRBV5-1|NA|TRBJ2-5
CASSGGRGRETQYF
TGCGCCAGCAGCGGGGGCAGGGGCAGGGAGACCCAGTACTTC
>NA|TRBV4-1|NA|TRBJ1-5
CASSQGPGGGQPQHF
TGCGCCAGCAGCCAAGGCCCCGGGGGGGGGCAGCCCCAGCATTTT
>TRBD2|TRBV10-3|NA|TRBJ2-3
CAISYLVGREATDTQYF
TGTGCCATCAGTTACTTAGTAGGGAGGGAGGCGACAGATACGCAGTATTTT
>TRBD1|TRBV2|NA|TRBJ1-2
CASRDTGGGGYTF
TGTGCCAGCAGGGATACAGGGGGCGGTGGCTACACCTTC